A single sample is the source of the 14 T cell receptor beta chains below, sequenced in a study of T cells in Graves' hyperthyroidism and ophthalmopathy. RNA transcripts provided the source from which TCR beta CDR3 regions were amplified. First-round RT-PCR of the TCR CDR3 relied on the HTBI primer set. MiXCR, applied by TCRdb to the multiplex PCR reads, yields one record per CDR3 protein. This sample carries about 380,000 distinct CDR3 sequences, 14% of them seen once, and the ten largest clones take about 18%. The specimen sequenced was blood. These receptors originate from a woman aged 25 to 45 with Graves' ophthalmopathy.

CDR3 region: CASSLALAGVTSYNEQFF. Written as DNA, the CDR3 is TGTGCCAGCAGCTTGGCACTAGCGGGGGTTACTTCCTACAATGAGCAGTTCTTC. The V and J genes are TRBV5-4 and TRBJ2-1; TRBD2 matches 11 bases. Germline V gene lookup returns CDR1 SGHNT and CDR2 YYREEE (reference sequence). This CDR3 has 18 amino acids. With 0 bases clipped from V and 1 base from J, the junction kept 6 bases outside the gene matches. Filled out from reference TRBV5-4 and TRBJ2-1, the complete variable domain reads ETGVTQSPTHLIKTRGQQVTLRCSSQSGHNTVSWYQQALGQGPQFIFQYYREEENGRGNFPPRFSGLQFPNYSSELNVNALELDDSALYLCASSLALAGVTSYNEQFFGPGTRLTVL.

This clonotype was seen at least ten times. A junction boundary mismatches the germline segment, possibly from a read error. The chain combines TRBV7-3 with TRBJ1-1, with no clear D. Looked up from germline, CDR1 is SGHTA and CDR2 is FQGTGA. The CDR3 is 13 residues long. The CDR3 here is CASSLNGNTEAFF. Written as DNA, the CDR3 is TGCGCCAGCAGCTTGAACGGAAACACTGAAGCTTTCTTT.

The V and J genes are TRBV7-6 and TRBJ2-1; a possible D gene is TRBD2 (6 bases). Looked up from germline, CDR1 is SGHVS and CDR2 is FNYEAQ. CDR3 length equals 14 residues. Trimming pared 5 bases from V and 2 bases from J, leaving 10 bases between. As DNA, the CDR3 is TGTGCCAGCAGCGGGGGGATAGCCTACAATGAGCAGTTCTTC. Translating gives CASSGGIAYNEQFF. The variable domain in full, with the rest retrieved from reference TRBV7-6 and TRBJ2-1, is GAGVSQSPRYKVTKRGQDVALRCDPISGHVSLYWYRQALGQGPEFLTYFNYEAQQDKSGLPNDRFSAERPEGSISTLTIQRTEQRDSAMYRCASSGGIAYNEQFFGPGTRLTVL.

This clonotype was detected ten times or more. This chain links TRBV20-1 with TRBJ2-7; no reliable D call. Trimming shortened V by 0 bases and J by 2 bases, and 11 bases separated the two germline ends. This CDR3 has 14 amino acids. CDR1 is DFQATT and CDR2 is SNEGSKA in the germline V gene (reference sequence). CDR3 sequence: CSARDGKGTYEQYF. In DNA, the CDR3 is TGCAGTGCTAGAGATGGAAAGGGAACCTACGAGCAGTACTTC.

This clonotype has a count of ten or more. The genes are TRBV7-9 and TRBJ1-5; D ambiguous. Trimming pared 4 bases from V and 5 bases from J, leaving 9 bases between. Germline assignment: CDR1 SEHNR and CDR2 FQNEAQ (reference sequence). This CDR3 contains 13 residues. The CDR3 spells CASSSGPDQPQHF. The CDR3 nucleotides read TGTGCCAGCAGCTCCGGACCCGATCAGCCCCAGCATTTT.

This clonotype came up many times. The rearrangement links TRBV28 to TRBJ1-6; TRBD1 might be the D (6 bases). The ends were cut back, 6 bases at V and 1 base at J, with 19 bases in the middle. Germline lookup yields CDR1 MDHEN and CDR2 SYDVKM. The CDR3 totals 18 residues. The CDR3 bases are TGTGCCAGCAGCCCCCCGGAGGGGGGGATTTCCTATAATTCACCCCTCCACTTT. Residues: CASSPPEGGISYNSPLHF.

Of note for this clonotype: A much larger clone lies one base from this, so it may be a read error. The rearrangement joins TRBV12-3 or TRBV12-4 to TRBJ2-1; 11 bases align to TRBD2. Unmatched junction bases numbered 12, after V lost 2 bases and J lost 9 bases. This CDR3 has 17 residues. The CDR3 bases are TGTGCCAGCAGTTTAAGTAGCGGGGGGGCCAAAAGATTTGAGCAGTTCTTC. Translating it yields CASSLSSGGAKRFEQFF.

The table lists this clonotype with many counts. This rearrangement joins TRBV15 to TRBJ2-7, with D unclear. The CDR3 contains 15 residues. Looked up from germline, CDR1 is LNHNV and CDR2 is YYDKDF (reference sequence). V was pared by 3 bases and J by 3 bases, with 15 bases between. Here the CDR3 reads CATSSGASVLYEQYF. As DNA, the CDR3 is TGTGCCACCAGCAGCGGTGCGTCCGTTCTCTACGAGCAGTACTTC.

Comment on this clonotype: One end of the junction varies from germline; a read error may be responsible. The J gene is TRBJ2-1, the V gene TRBV28, with 11 bases that match TRBD2. The CDR3 extends over 18 amino acids. CDR1 MDHEN and CDR2 SYDVKM come from the germline V gene. The CDR3 reads CASSLYASGGPSNNEQFF. The DNA for the CDR3 is TGTGCCAGCAGTTTATATGCTAGCGGGGGGCCCTCCAACAATGAGCAGTTCTTC.

This clonotype came up many times. The chain links TRBV2 to TRBJ2-5; D remains ambiguous. The V end lost 3 bases, the J end lost 3 bases, and 8 bases lay between the germline ends. Germline V gene data show CDR1 as SNHLY and CDR2 as FYNNEI. The length of the CDR3 is 13 residues. CDR3 loop: CASSDQNEETQYF. As DNA, the CDR3 is TGTGCCAGCAGTGATCAAAACGAAGAGACCCAGTACTTC.

This chain joins TRBV7-2 and TRBJ2-2; no clear D gene. The CDR3 extends over 14 amino acids. Germline V gene lookup returns CDR1 SGHTA and CDR2 FQGNSA. Trimming removed 3 bases from V and 4 bases from J, with 9 bases in between. The CDR3 spells CASSFIKGTGELFF. The CDR3 bases are TGTGCCAGCAGCTTTATTAAGGGCACCGGGGAGCTGTTTTTT.

There are many counts of this clonotype. V is TRBV29-1 and J is TRBJ1-4; 9 positions match TRBD1. The CDR3 covers 16 residues. Trimming at V came to 0 bases and at J to 6 bases, leaving 8 bases not matched to a gene. Per the germline V gene, CDR1 is SQVTM and CDR2 is ANQGSEA. In nucleotides, the CDR3 is TGCAGCGTTGAAGACAGGGACAGGGATGGAGATGAAAAACTGTTTTTT. It translates to CSVEDRDRDGDEKLFF.

This clonotype was seen only a few times. This rearrangement joins TRBV19 to TRBJ1-1; TRBD1 might be the D (5 bases). The CDR3 is 15 residues long. Germline lookup yields CDR1 LNHDA and CDR2 SQIVND (reference sequence). With 7 bases removed from V and 0 bases from J, the gap between germline ends came to 15 bases. In DNA form, the CDR3 reads TGTGCCAGTAACTCCCTCACAGGACTGAACACTGAAGCTTTCTTT. Translating it yields CASNSLTGLNTEAFF.

Remarks on this clonotype: A read error is possible here, since a much larger clone lies one base away. The V call is TRBV20-1, the J call TRBJ2-1; tentatively, D is TRBD2 (5 bases). The CDR3 spans 14 residues. Per germline, CDR1 DFQATT and CDR2 SNEGSKA (reference sequence). The CDR3 DNA reads as TGCGGTGCTGCTAACAGCGGTGCCTACAATGAGCAGTTCTTC. The encoded protein is CGAANSGAYNEQFF.